Described below is a single T cell receptor beta chain sequence and its context. Only a few counts were recorded for this clone. The clone's antigen remains unknown. Nothing much larger sits one base from this clone, and base qualities are not available. V loses 2 bases of germline sequence and J loses 0 bases, and the interval between the two ends is 8 bases. The CDR3 goes from the cysteine to the phenylalanine over 14 residues. Only the CDR3 DNA stays, 42 bases, in frame from base 1. The germline V gene (reference sequence) gives CDR1 as PRHDT and CDR2 as FYEKMQ. This sample is drawn from a study of OX40 agonist ivuxolimab in advanced cancers. In terms of the full investigation: The costimulatory receptor OX40 (CD134) was targeted by ivuxolimab, a fully human IgG2 agonistic monoclonal antibody. Intravenous ivuxolimab was administered to patients every 2 weeks at six dose levels: 0.01, 0.1, 0.3, 1.5, 3 and 10 mg/kg. Of the roughly 52 dose-escalation patients, hepatocellular carcinoma was present in about 20, melanoma in some 15, renal cell carcinoma in 9 and head and neck cancer in 9. In the dose-escalation cohort, around four fifths of patients were male, and the mean age was 60 years with a range of roughly 23 to 79. Patients were allowed to have had prior anti-PD-1, anti-PD-L1 or anti-CTLA-4 therapy, and around 40% of the dose-escalation patients had previously received checkpoint inhibitors. Partial responses were achieved by three dose-escalation patients, of whom one had hepatocellular carcinoma and two had cutaneous melanoma. Peripheral TCRbeta sequencing was intended to test whether TCR sequence diversity was altered and clonal T-cell expansion was caused by ivuxolimab. The paper reports the monotherapy dose-escalation portion (N = 52 patients) of the phase I ivuxolimab trial.

The trial excluded patients who had a history of autoimmune disease or were on systemic immunosuppression. Peripheral blood for TCR sequencing was drawn from every dose cohort at baseline, at cycle 4 day 1 and at cycle 7 day 1. Samples were obtained from an open-label, multicenter, first-in-human phase I dose-escalation trial of ivuxolimab. Adults with locally advanced or metastatic melanoma, renal cell carcinoma, hepatocellular carcinoma or head and neck squamous cell carcinoma were enrolled in the trial. Before TCR sequencing, CD4+ T cells and CD8+ T cells from peripheral blood were sorted into separate populations. Genomic DNA was isolated from the sorted cells so that the TCRbeta CDR3 region could be sequenced. The immunoSEQ Assay was used for sequencing of TCRbeta CDR3 regions. TCRdb obtained this table from immuneACCESS and retained in-frame rearrangements with V and J assigned. These tables miss some clones; where compared with another copy, unresolved V genes account for less than half of the shortfall, and the remainder is unexplained. The sample table lists tens of thousands of clones, about 94% of them with a count of one. Roughly 0.45% of the sample is taken by the ten largest.

Points the paper makes about the study in general: Antigen specificity was not determined for the clonally expanded peripheral T cells. Low levels of normalized T-cell clonal expansion were also shown by some nonresponding patients. Partial responders in the 0.1-3.0 mg/kg groups had among the lowest normalized peripheral clonal expansion, especially among CD8+ T cells. At doses of 0.1 to 3.0 mg/kg, clonal expansion of both CD4+ and CD8+ blood T cells was observed from baseline to week 6. On average, CD8+ T cells showed more expanded clones than CD4+ T cells after ivuxolimab.

The TCR sequence derives from an adult with an advanced solid tumor such as melanoma, head and neck, liver or kidney cancer. The sample consisted of CD4+ or CD8+ T cells sorted from blood, taken in a trial of the OX40 agonist ivuxolimab. The rearrangement joined TRBV13 to TRBJ2-7, with an unclear D gene assignment. The sequenced DNA: TGTGCCAGCAGCTTAAGGTCGGACTCCTACGAGCAGTACTTC. Protein translation: CASSLRSDSYEQYF.